This entry lists 5 T cell receptor beta chains sequenced from one sample in a study of cytomegalovirus exposure and HLA in healthy donors. The PCR was carried out with 60 Vbeta primers and 13 Jbeta primers. Profiling relied on immunoSEQ multiplex PCR, and the TCRdb table lists in-frame clones only, not all of them. Of 95,000 to 150,000 clones in the sample, over 65% were seen once. The sample comprised PBMCs. The receptors were sampled from a woman aged 40 to 49 in good health and CMV-seropositive.

The chain joins TRBV27 to TRBJ2-7; 12 bases match TRBD2. Per the germline V gene, CDR1 is MNHEY and CDR2 is SMNVEV (reference sequence). The trim removed 2 bases at V and 2 bases at J, leaving 4 bases unmatched. The CDR3 runs to 16 residues. The CDR3 loop reads CASSLNLAGGPYEQYF. The CDR3, as DNA: TGTGCCAGCAGTTTAAATCTAGCGGGAGGGCCCTACGAGCAGTACTTC.

The chain couples TRBV19 to TRBJ1-2; D possibly corresponds to TRBD1 (5 bases). Deletions cut 0 bases from V and 7 bases from J, with 9 bases between. Germline CDR1 LNHDA, CDR2 SQIVND (reference sequence). CDR3 length equals 13 residues. For the CDR3, the DNA is TGTGCCAGTAGTATAGATTGGGACTTTGGCTACACCTTC. It encodes CASSIDWDFGYTF. Combining the CDR3 with reference TRBV19 and TRBJ1-2 gives the whole variable domain DGGITQSPKYLFRKEGQNVTLSCEQNLNHDAMYWYRQDPGQGLRLIYYSQIVNDFQKGDIAEGYSVSREKKESFPLTVTSAQKNPTAFYLCASSIDWDFGYTFGSGTRLTVV.

The genes are TRBV28 and TRBJ2-7; no definite D call. This CDR3 spans 11 amino acids. Germline assignment: CDR1 MDHEN and CDR2 SYDVKM. V was pared by 5 bases and J by 4 bases, with 6 bases between. Written as DNA, the CDR3 is TGTGCCAGCAGTGTACAGTACGAGCAGTACTTC. Translating gives CASSVQYEQYF.

The chain recombines TRBV18 with TRBJ2-5, with a weak D call TRBD2 (7 bases). Trimming pared 0 bases from V and 5 bases from J, leaving 16 bases between. The CDR3 runs 16 residues. Germline CDR1 and CDR2: KGHSH and LQKENI. DNA of the CDR3: TGTGCCAGCTCACCACCGAGTGGCGGGGGCCGGGAGACCCAGTACTTC. Amino acids: CASSPPSGGGRETQYF.

This clone was seen more than once but under ten times. The junction and the germline gene differ at one end; a read error may be behind it. This chain links TRBV7-8 with TRBJ1-5, with D unresolved. Germline V gives CDR1 SGHVS, CDR2 FQNEAQ. This CDR3 is 13 amino acids long. The CDR3 DNA is TGTGCCAGCAGCCTAGCAGGCGGTCAGCCCCAGCATTTT. This sequence encodes CASSLAGGQPQHF.